The 15 T cell receptor beta chains in this list originate from one sample, sequenced in a study of cytomegalovirus exposure and HLA in healthy donors. PCR involved 60 Vbeta and 13 Jbeta primers. The assay was immunoSEQ multiplex PCR, and TCRdb's table has in-frame clones only and misses some. The table records about 200,000 clones, around three quarters of them present only once. The sample comprised PBMCs. These TCRs come from a man aged 25-45 years in good health and CMV-seronegative.

This rearrangement joins TRBV28 to TRBJ2-1; TRBD2 aligns across 7 bases. The CDR3 loop spans 16 amino acids. J gave up 4 bases and V 7 bases, and 13 bases lay outside the gene matches. Germline V gene data show CDR1 as MDHEN and CDR2 as SYDVKM. The CDR3 nucleotides are TGTGCCAGCACCCTTGGGGAGGGAAGGGTTTACAATGAGCAGTTCTTC. Encoded protein: CASTLGEGRVYNEQFF.

This chain connects TRBV20-1 to TRBJ1-2; unclear D gene. V lost 7 bases and J 9 bases, leaving 15 bases between the germline ends. The CDR3 is 11 amino acids. Germline V gives CDR1 DFQATT, CDR2 SNEGSKA (reference sequence). The CDR3 bases are TGCAGTGACCAGGCTCGGGGTAGCTACACCTTC. The encoded protein is CSDQARGSYTF.

The chain joins TRBV6-5 to TRBJ2-7, with D maybe TRBD2 (6 bases). Germline V gene data show CDR1 as MNHEY and CDR2 as SVGAGI. This CDR3 contains 14 residues. V gave up 5 bases and J gave up 3 bases, with 14 bases separating them. The CDR3 protein is CASSRGTGDYEQYF. For the CDR3, the DNA is TGTGCCAGCAGTCGAGGGACGGGAGACTACGAGCAGTACTTC.

The V call is TRBV21-1, the J call TRBJ2-2; whether TRBD2, the table's D call, matches the DNA was not checked. TRBV21-1 is reported as a pseudogene. The CDR3 has 18 residues. CDR3 sequence: CASSKESRSGRYTGELFF. The CDR3 nucleotides read TGTGCCAGCAGCAAAGAGTCCCGGAGCGGGAGGTACACCGGGGAGCTGTTTTTT.

The V gene is TRBV2, the J gene TRBJ2-7; 12 bases line up with TRBD2. V dropped 7 bases and J dropped 4; count of bases not matched to a gene: 17. Germline-derived CDR1 and CDR2 are SNHLY and FYNNEI. The CDR3 contains 18 residues. CDR3 nucleotides: TGTGCCAGCACCGAAGGGGCTAGCGGGAGGGATATGGTGTACGAGCAGTACTTC. It yields the protein CASTEGASGRDMVYEQYF. The full variable domain, in which reference TRBV2 and TRBJ2-7 provide the parts outside the CDR3, is EPEVTQTPSHQVTQMGQEVILRCVPISNHLYFYWYRQILGQKVEFLVSFYNNEISEKSEIFDDQFSVERPDGSNFTLKIRSTKLEDSAMYFCASTEGASGRDMVYEQYFGPGTRLTVT.

J is TRBJ2-7 and V is TRBV27; D might be TRBD1 (8 bases). The germline CDR1 and CDR2 sequences are MNHEY and SMNVEV (reference sequence). V was clipped by 3 bases and J by 11 bases, with 23 bases between them. This CDR3 spans 15 amino acids. The CDR3 region has the DNA TGTGCCAGCAGTTTTGGGCACAGGGGGGGACACCGGGAGTACTTC. Translating gives CASSFGHRGGHREYF.

The V and J genes are TRBV28 and TRBJ2-7; tentatively, D is TRBD1 (6 bases). The CDR3 consists of 16 residues. V was trimmed by 6 bases and J by 0 bases, leaving 18 bases between them. CDR1 is MDHEN and CDR2 is SYDVKM in the germline V gene. CDR3 sequence: CASRPPLGASSYEQYF. In DNA form, the CDR3 reads TGTGCCAGCAGGCCGCCGCTGGGGGCTAGCTCCTACGAGCAGTACTTC.

A remark on this clone: This sample also contains other DNA sequences that code for the same CDR3. V is TRBV6-5 and J is TRBJ1-3; D not resolved. The CDR3 spans 16 residues. From germline, CDR1 is MNHEY and CDR2 SVGAGI. Trimming cost V 0 bases and J 0 bases, with 9 bases left between them. The CDR3 sequence: CASSYSRPSSGNTIYF. In DNA form, the CDR3 reads TGTGCCAGCAGTTACTCGCGGCCGAGCTCTGGAAACACCATATATTTT.

The J gene is TRBJ2-3, the V gene TRBV11-3; maybe TRBD1 (6 bases). V lost 2 bases to trimming and J lost 2 bases, with 17 bases between them. The CDR3 runs to 17 residues. CDR1 SGHNT and CDR2 YENEEA come from the germline V gene. The DNA for the CDR3 is TGTGCCAGCAGCTTAACAGGGTTCTTTGGGGACACAGATACGCAGTATTTT. Its protein product is CASSLTGFFGDTDTQYF.

The chain carries TRBV7-3 and TRBJ2-7; D unclear. Germline CDR1 reads SGHTA; CDR2 reads FQGTGA. This CDR3 is 13 amino acids long. Trimming shortened V by 5 bases and J by 3 bases, and 11 bases separated the two germline ends. CDR3 nucleotides: TGTGCCAGCAGCCCGGGTACCATCTACGAGCAGTACTTC. Protein: CASSPGTIYEQYF.

The J gene is TRBJ2-7, the V gene TRBV28; D unresolved. CDR3 size: 19 residues. V was clipped by 4 bases and J by 1 base, with 26 bases between them. Per germline, CDR1 MDHEN and CDR2 SYDVKM. The CDR3 spells CASSSVAGNFAGNSYEQYF. In DNA, the CDR3 is TGTGCCAGCAGTTCCGTGGCAGGCAATTTTGCCGGAAATTCCTACGAGCAGTACTTC.

This clone has more than one count but fewer than ten. This sequence joins TRBV28 and TRBJ1-6; D gene unclear. The CDR3 has 15 amino acids. Germline-derived CDR1 and CDR2 are MDHEN and SYDVKM. Trimming took 7 bases from V and 0 from J, leaving 10 bases between them. The CDR3 here is CASTDSSSYNSPLHF. The CDR3 nucleotides are TGTGCCAGCACCGATTCCAGCTCCTATAATTCACCCCTCCACTTT.

V usage is TRBV5-8 and J usage is TRBJ2-3, with D possibly being TRBD1 (5 bases). Germline V lookup: CDR1 SGHTS, CDR2 YDEGEE. Trimming shortened V by 2 bases and J by 2 bases, and 15 bases separated the two germline ends. The CDR3 sequence is 16 residues long. DNA of the CDR3: TGTGCCAGCAGCTTTTCCGGACGGACATACACAGATACGCAGTATTTT. Protein sequence: CASSFSGRTYTDTQYF.

The chain couples TRBV27 to TRBJ2-7; TRBD1 might be the D (5 bases). This CDR3 is 13 amino acids long. V lost 3 bases to trimming and J lost 7 bases, with 13 bases between them. Germline values: CDR1 MNHEY, CDR2 SMNVEV (reference sequence). The CDR3, as DNA: TGTGCCAGCAGTTTGAGTGGGGCGAGGGAGCAGTACTTC. As protein: CASSLSGAREQYF.

The CDR3 nucleotides read TGTGCCAGTAGTATCGCCGGGACATCCTATGGCTACACCTTC. Its protein product is CASSIAGTSYGYTF. This chain uses TRBV19 with TRBJ1-2, with D perhaps TRBD1 (6 bases). V was pared by 3 bases and J by 4 bases, with 12 bases between. Germline loops: CDR1 LNHDA, CDR2 SQIVND (reference sequence). This CDR3 is 14 amino acids long.